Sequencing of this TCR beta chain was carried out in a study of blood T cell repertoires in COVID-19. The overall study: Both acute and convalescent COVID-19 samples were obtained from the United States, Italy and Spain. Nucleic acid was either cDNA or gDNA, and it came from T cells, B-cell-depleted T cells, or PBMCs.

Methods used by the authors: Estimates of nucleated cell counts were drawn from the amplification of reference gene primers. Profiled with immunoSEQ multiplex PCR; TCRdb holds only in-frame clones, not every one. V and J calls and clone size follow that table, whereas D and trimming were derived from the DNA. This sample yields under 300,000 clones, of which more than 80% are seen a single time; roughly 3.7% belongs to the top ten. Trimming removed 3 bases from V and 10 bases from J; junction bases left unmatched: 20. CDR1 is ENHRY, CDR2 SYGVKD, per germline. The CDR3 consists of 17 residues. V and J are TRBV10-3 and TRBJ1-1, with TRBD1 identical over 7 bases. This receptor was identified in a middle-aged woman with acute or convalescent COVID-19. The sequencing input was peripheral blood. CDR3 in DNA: TGTGCCATCAGTGAAAGTTCCTTCCGGGACAGCCCTTGGGCAGCTTTCTTT. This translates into CAISESSFRDSPWAAFF.